The 9 T cell receptor beta chains below all came from one sample that was sequenced in a study of regulatory T cells in long-lasting Graves disease. The time point was: persistent/refractory GD, antithyroid drugs over 5 years with positive TRAb. From RNA extracted from PBMCs, the TCR library was made. CDR3-region Arm-PCR and iRepertoire HTBI primers produced the TCR beta libraries. One entry per CDR3 protein, called by TCRdb with MiXCR from the multiplex PCR reads. The sample includes approximately 440,000 distinct CDR3 sequences, about 25% seen only once; the top ten take approximately 26%. Sequenced material: peripheral blood mononuclear cells (PBMCs), taken when the disease was refractory, from a patient treated with antithyroid drugs. Receptor source: a female donor with Graves disease.

This clonotype came up a few times. The J gene is TRBJ2-7, the V gene TRBV6-5, with 13 bases lining up with TRBD2. CDR1 and CDR2 (germline): MNHEY, SVGAGI. V lost 2 bases to trimming and J lost 4 bases; unmatched junction nucleotides: 8. This CDR3 comprises 17 residues. Here the CDR3 DNA reads TGTGCCAGCAGTTACATTACTAGCGGGAGGGCCGGGTACGAGCAGTACTTC. It is translated as CASSYITSGRAGYEQYF.

This clonotype was seen a handful of times. The CDR3 region is CSVLADRSTEAFF. As DNA, the CDR3 is TGCAGCGTTCTAGCGGACAGAAGCACTGAAGCTTTCTTT. The chain is built from TRBV29-1 and TRBJ1-1; possibly TRBD1 for D (6 bases). CDR3 size: 13 residues. Trimming cost V 5 bases and J 4 bases, with 14 bases left between them. In germline, CDR1 is SQVTM, CDR2 ANQGSEA.

This clonotype has a single count. The chain links TRBV7-2 to TRBJ2-2; D gene unclear. Trimming pared 5 bases from V and 8 bases from J, leaving 18 bases between. Germline V gene data show CDR1 as SGHTA and CDR2 as FQGNSA. The CDR3 spans 15 residues. The CDR3 reads CASSRYKAGLGELFF. The CDR3 DNA sequence: TGTGCCAGCAGCCGATATAAGGCCGGGTTGGGGGAGCTGTTTTTT.

The V gene is TRBV9, the J gene TRBJ1-3, with TRBD1 matching 8 bases. The CDR3 runs 17 residues. Germline CDR1 SGDLS, CDR2 YYNGEE. Trimming removed 1 base from V and 0 bases from J; junction bases left unmatched: 6. The CDR3 DNA follows: TGTGCCAGCAGCGTAAGCCGGACAGGGTACTCTGGAAACACCATATATTTT. This translates into CASSVSRTGYSGNTIYF.

The chain has TRBV5-1 and TRBJ2-5; D perhaps matches TRBD2 (7 bases). The CDR3 extends over 14 amino acids. V lost 9 bases to trimming and J lost 3 bases, with 18 bases between them. Looked up from germline, CDR1 is SGHRS and CDR2 is YFSETQ. The CDR3 DNA reads TGCGCCACTTCGGGAAGGGGGGGCGAAGAGACCCAGTACTTC. This gives the protein CATSGRGGEETQYF.

V gene TRBV6-1 combines with J gene TRBJ1-1; D is ambiguous. There are 12 residues in the CDR3. Germline loops: CDR1 MNHNS, CDR2 SASEGT. The ends were cut back, 5 bases at V and 6 bases at J, with 10 bases in the middle. The CDR3 coding sequence is TGTGCCAGCAGTCCCGGGTACGCTGAAGCTTTCTTT. Its translation is CASSPGYAEAFF.

This clonotype was recorded at least ten times. The chain recombines TRBV28 with TRBJ2-7; no clear D gene. CDR3 length: 14 amino acids. V was shortened by 6 bases and J by 0 bases, with 12 bases between the two germline ends. Germline assignment: CDR1 MDHEN and CDR2 SYDVKM. The CDR3 DNA sequence: TGTGCCAGCAGCTCTGTGGAGAGCTCCTACGAGCAGTACTTC. Translating gives CASSSVESSYEQYF.

The V call is TRBV6-1, the J call TRBJ2-7, with 7 bases identical to TRBD2. V lost 5 bases and J lost 3; bases outside the gene matches: 13. The germline V gene encodes CDR1 MNHNS and CDR2 SASEGT. This CDR3 region has 16 residues. CDR3 sequence reads: CASSQGRASGYYEQYF. As DNA, the CDR3 is TGTGCCAGCAGTCAGGGCCGGGCTAGCGGATACTACGAGCAGTACTTC.

This clonotype has just a few counts. J is TRBJ1-2 and V is TRBV5-1; a possible D gene is TRBD1 (5 bases). The V end was cut by 3 bases, the J end by 2 bases, with 11 bases between. The germline gives CDR1 SGHRS, CDR2 YFSETQ. This CDR3 contains 14 residues. The CDR3 sequence is CASSSGSLNYGYTF. CDR3 bases: TGCGCCAGCAGCTCAGGGAGTCTCAACTATGGCTACACCTTC.